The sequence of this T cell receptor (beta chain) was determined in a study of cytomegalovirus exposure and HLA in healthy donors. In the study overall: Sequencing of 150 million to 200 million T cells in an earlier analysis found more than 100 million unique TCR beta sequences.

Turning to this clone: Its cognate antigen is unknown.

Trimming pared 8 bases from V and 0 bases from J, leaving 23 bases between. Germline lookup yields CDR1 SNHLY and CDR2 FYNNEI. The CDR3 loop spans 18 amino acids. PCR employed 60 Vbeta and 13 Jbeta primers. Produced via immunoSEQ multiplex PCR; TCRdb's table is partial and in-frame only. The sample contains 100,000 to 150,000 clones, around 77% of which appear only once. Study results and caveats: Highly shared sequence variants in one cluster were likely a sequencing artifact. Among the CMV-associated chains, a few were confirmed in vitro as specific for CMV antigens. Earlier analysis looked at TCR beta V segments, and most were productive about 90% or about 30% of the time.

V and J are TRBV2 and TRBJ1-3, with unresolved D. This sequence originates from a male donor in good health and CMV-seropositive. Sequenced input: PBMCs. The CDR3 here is CASSTFPEERLSGNTIYF. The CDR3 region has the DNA TGTGCCAGCTCAACCTTCCCCGAGGAGCGCCTCTCTGGAAACACCATATATTTT.